This TCR beta chain appears in the sequencing data of a study of T cell responses to AZD1222 COVID-19 vaccine. Study-level points and caveats: Regions left unmutated in variants are reportedly the target of nearly half of spike-specific TCRs.

Germline trimming cut 1 base from V and 7 bases from J; bases unmatched to any gene: 0. Per germline, CDR1 LGHDT and CDR2 YNNKEL (reference sequence). This CDR3 region has 13 residues. Notes on this clone: Antigen specificity is unknown.

Second-dose groups at about 4 or about 12 weeks were pooled. Sequencing was performed with immunoSEQ multiplex PCR; in TCRdb, only in-frame clones are kept and a portion is missing. The repertoire has some 110,000 clones, roughly 84% of them found once; the top ten carry approximately 18%. This chain joins TRBV3-1 (or the pseudogene TRBV3-2) and TRBJ2-1; the match to TRBD2 covers 8 bases. This clonotype was obtained from an adult who received the AZD1222 COVID-19 vaccine. The starting material was peripheral blood, obtained 28 days after the second AZD1222 dose. The CDR3 loop is CASSQGLANEQFF. The CDR3 DNA follows: TGTGCCAGCAGCCAAGGACTAGCGAATGAGCAGTTCTTC.